These T cell receptor beta chains were read from a single sample in a study of T cells in Graves' hyperthyroidism and ophthalmopathy. TCRdb analysed the multiplex PCR reads with MiXCR anew, one entry per CDR3 protein. The table includes around 350,000 distinct CDR3 sequences, roughly 19% detected once. What was sequenced was blood. All receptors come from a woman under 30 with Graves' hyperthyroidism. Each CDR3 is given with its conserved first and last residue. The size of a clone is reported for some rows only, either as once, few or many, or as a class for expanded clones.

>TRBV6-1|TRBJ2-5|many
CASSDLAGGPETQYF
>TRBV5-1|TRBJ1-1|.
CASSLALPGANTEAFF
>TRBV15|TRBJ1-2|.
CATSRVVKSQGYTF
>TRBV2|TRBJ2-5|many
CASIFDPGGPLGETQYF
>TRBV18|TRBJ2-2|few
CASSPQYGAGELFF
>TRBV6-1|TRBJ2-3|.
CASSGQGWSTDTQYF
>TRBV19|TRBJ2-7|.
CASSIAGTSGTYEQYF
>TRBV6-5|TRBJ1-5|many
CASRPQGNQPQHF
>TRBV12-3/TRBV12-4|TRBJ1-1|few
CASSRMDGLRTEAFF
>TRBV12-3/TRBV12-4|TRBJ1-5|many
CASSNSWGNQSQHF
>TRBV27|TRBJ1-2|many
CASSPEGQPRGGYTF
>TRBV12-3/TRBV12-4|TRBJ2-5|many
CASSTGDRLSAETQYF
>TRBV18|TRBJ2-7|.
CASSPAASADSYEQYF
>TRBV2|TRBJ1-2|many
CASDRGGLGYTF
>TRBV20-1|TRBJ1-2|many
CSARKGQADGYTF
>TRBV4-2|TRBJ1-2|many
CASSQGGSADGYTF